The T cell receptor (beta chain) described here comes from a study of cytomegalovirus exposure and HLA in healthy donors (dated by TCRdb to about 2017). In terms of the full investigation: According to an earlier analysis of 587 of the donors, about 179 million T cells yielded roughly 110 million unique TCR beta sequences and around 300 Gb of sequence data. An early release that covered approximately 600 HLA-typed donors contained approximately 300 gigabases of sequencing data and around 85 million unique TCR sequences. The genetic ancestry cluster associated with self-reported Caucasian donors included about 84% of the 350 to 500 genotyped donors. The study was designed to test whether signatures of past pathogen exposure could be identified by cataloging public T cell receptors. The study profiled the T cell repertoires of under 700 subjects by immunosequencing and related them to cytomegalovirus serostatus. A separate validation cohort of 90 to 150 different subjects was used in addition to the approximately 610-subject first cohort. High-throughput TCR immunosequencing, statistical association of individual TCRs with disease status, and machine learning were combined to predict cytomegalovirus infection status. A later analysis re-examined previously published TCR beta repertoires from several hundred donors and added high-resolution HLA genotyping to investigate patterns of TCR occurrence. Rather than using new phenotypic data, the later analysis identified candidate immune exposures from TCR beta sequences and from how often those sequences occurred across donors. An earlier analysis of 587 of the donors used high-throughput TCR beta sequencing to judge whether each TCR beta V gene segment behaved as functional or pseudogenic. Donor age, sex, ethnicity and CMV serostatus were compiled alongside the repertoire data. Genome-wide SNP genotypes for about three fifths of the roughly 670 donors were used in a later genetic analysis, which treated that subset as a discovery cohort. Every repertoire in the discovery cohort had been generated on one and the same sequencing platform. Both class I and class II loci were covered by HLA typing, at four-digit resolution. Typing coverage differed by locus: A, B, C, DRB1 and DQB1 were typed in about 620-640 donors, DQA1 in about 500, DPA1 in 600 to 610, and DPB1 in 450 to 490. Five DR-DQ haplotypes were handled as single units for association and clustering, since linkage in the cohort was strong. Across 300 to 400 genotyped donors of the cohort, an average of about 240,000 unique TCR beta nucleotide sequences per donor were sequenced, and 15% to 20% of those sequences were non-productive. Beyond this particular receptor, the publication reports: Linkage disequilibrium might explain the correlated functional status among segregating V segments, but an unknown experimental factor could not be excluded. In a later analysis, HLA-associated TCR beta chains showed more clonal expansion and lower generation probabilities than non-associated chains that were equally common. In a later genetic analysis, fewer N-insertions in productive TCRs were reported among donors in an Asian-associated ancestry cluster than the roughly 710-donor mean. In a later analysis, several top co-occurrence clusters were reported to appear linked to parvovirus B19, influenza, CMV and Epstein-Barr virus. In vitro tests confirmed that three of the cytomegalovirus-associated TCR beta chains recognize cytomegalovirus antigens. The sequencing pipeline was judged likely to have produced a cluster of highly shared sequence variants as a technical artifact. Because the 87-base-pair reads could not distinguish some IMGT-functional V segments, including TRBV6-2 and TRBV6-3, those segments were excluded. The authors suggested that the approach could potentially be generalized to other disease states and immunological phenotypes. According to a later analysis, most CMV-associated TCR beta chains appeared to be HLA-restricted, and the HLA associations seemed to be driven largely by CMV exposure. A further reported finding was that TCR beta sequences accurately predicted the HLA-A and HLA-B alleles for most subjects in the first cohort. Immune exposure information for the cohort was limited to CMV serostatus. Because counts were too low, roughly 18 rarely observed V segments, including chromosome 9 orphons, were left out of the earlier analysis of approximately 500 of the donors. In both the original and validation cohorts, the classifier was reported to diagnose cytomegalovirus status with high specificity and sensitivity. Strong co-occurrence of HLA alleles, especially DR and DQ, made assigning TCR associations to individual alleles difficult. HLA typing was unavailable for some donors at each locus, so association tests used only the typed subset. A total of fewer than 200 TCR beta chains were listed by the study as associated with cytomegalovirus. Sequencing depth was assumed to be roughly uniform across donors in the presence/absence analyses, though that assumption may not hold. V-gene and J-gene trimming of TCR beta chains was associated with a missense DCLRE1C variant in a later genetic analysis, and the association was replicated in an independent cohort. At a false discovery rate of 0.05, a later analysis linked under 20,000 TCR beta sequences to specific HLA alleles. Broadly in line with IMGT annotations, most TCR beta V segments showed up in productive rearrangements about 90% or about 30% of the time in an earlier analysis of 587 of the donors. Most TCR sequences were seen in very few donors, while some public TCRs were found in many individuals. In a later analysis, the rate of TCR association differed among HLA loci, with DRB1 alleles having the most associated TCRs and HLA-C alleles having the fewest. Only TCR beta chains were sequenced in this cohort, and the absence of alpha or paired-chain data limited detectable features.

The CDR3 has 14 amino acids, counting the end cysteine and phenylalanine. Only CDR3 DNA is held: 42 bases, read in frame from base 1. CDR1 and CDR2, looked up from the germline V gene, are MDHEN and SYDVKM. Here V drops 4 bases and J drops 5 bases, and the junction holds 6 bases not matched to any gene. Library construction relied on the immunoSEQ multiplex PCR assay. A mixture of 60 forward primers for TCR Vbeta segments and 13 reverse primers for TCR Jbeta segments was used in the multiplex PCR. A multiplex PCR assay on genomic DNA amplified the CDR3 region of rearranged TCR beta genes. On the Illumina HiSeq System, the amplified TCR beta libraries were sequenced as 87-base-pair reads. The original methods were these. In a later analysis, roughly 80 million unique TCR beta chains were counted across the approximately 670 repertoires, and approximately 9.9 million of these chains were shared by at least two donors. Raw reads were error-corrected and collapsed into unique sequences by a nearest-neighbor algorithm in which closely related sequences were merged to remove PCR and sequencing errors. V, D and J gene segments were assigned by aligning CDR3 sequences to IMGT reference sequences. Each retained sequence needed at least a six-nucleotide match to both a V gene segment and a J gene segment. Rearrangements were called productive when the CDR3 lacked stop codons and stayed in frame with V and J; all others were non-productive. Following IMGT convention, CDR3 was defined as the stretch from the second conserved V-encoded cysteine up to the conserved J-encoded phenylalanine. Sequences without an unambiguous match to a single V gene segment were excluded from the earlier analysis of approximately 600 of the donors. An earlier analysis of 587 of the donors called V segments functional above 56.7% productive rearrangements and segregating when the between-donor standard deviation exceeded 5%. A statistical classification framework was built to diagnose cytomegalovirus status from the catalog of TCR beta chain sequences. A later analysis assigned V and J genes by comparing TCR nucleotide sequences with IMGT/GENE-DB human TR gene sequences. In a later analysis, CDR3 sequences and most-parsimonious VDJ recombination scenarios were assigned using the TCRdist pipeline. In a later analysis, every TCR beta chain was defined by the combination of its CDR3 amino acid sequence and its V-gene family, and reads without a unique V-gene family were dropped. To address suspected cross-contamination and a sequencing artifact, a later analysis removed 592 highly shared, low-generation-probability nucleotide sequences. In a later analysis, a clonal expansion index for each public chain was calculated from normalized within-repertoire ranks of inferred template counts. In a later analysis, generation probabilities were computed with a VDJ recombination model fitted to out-of-frame rearrangements, and the resulting probabilities were checked against IGoR. In a later analysis, hypergeometric tests were used to score TCR-TCR, TCR-HLA and TCR-CMV co-occurrence, with a repertoire-size bias correction applied to TCR pairs. To estimate false discovery rates, a later analysis permuted the HLA or CMV assignments 20 times. In a later analysis, co-occurring TCRs were grouped with DBSCAN, and TCRdist sequence similarity was added when clustering was performed within HLA-allele-positive subsets. For co-occurrence clustering, repertoires with fewer than 30,000 or more than 120,000 public chains were excluded, along with 5 or 6 repertoires with anomalous nucleotide sharing. TCRdb provides this immuneACCESS table in a form limited to in-frame rearrangements. Some clones are lacking; in checked studies, under half of them reflect an unresolved V gene, and why the rest are absent is not known. For V, J and clone size, that table is used; D and trimming come from the DNA. The sample table records approximately 92,000 clones; more than 60% of these occur just once. About 7% of the sample belongs to the ten largest clones.

The cohort consisted of 670 or so healthy bone marrow donors. At the time of sampling, every cohort member was nominally healthy, though immune exposures that went unrecorded were likely present. The donor tested CMV seropositive and was one of the 289 seropositive cohort members. Each donor provided a peripheral blood sample, and peripheral blood mononuclear cells were used for TCR beta sequencing. Genomic DNA was extracted from the blood cell samples with the Qiagen DNeasy Blood Extraction Kit. As for this clone: Its binding antigen is unknown. No qualities accompany the bases; no much larger clone lies one base away.

The rearrangement joined TRBV28 to TRBJ1-2; TRBD1 agrees with 8 junctional bases. This sequence was found in a man over 45 in good health and CMV-seropositive. Sequenced sample: PBMCs. The CDR3 protein sequence reads: CASSSGQGAYGYTF. The DNA sequence is given as TGTGCCAGCAGTTCTGGGCAGGGGGCGTATGGCTACACCTTC.